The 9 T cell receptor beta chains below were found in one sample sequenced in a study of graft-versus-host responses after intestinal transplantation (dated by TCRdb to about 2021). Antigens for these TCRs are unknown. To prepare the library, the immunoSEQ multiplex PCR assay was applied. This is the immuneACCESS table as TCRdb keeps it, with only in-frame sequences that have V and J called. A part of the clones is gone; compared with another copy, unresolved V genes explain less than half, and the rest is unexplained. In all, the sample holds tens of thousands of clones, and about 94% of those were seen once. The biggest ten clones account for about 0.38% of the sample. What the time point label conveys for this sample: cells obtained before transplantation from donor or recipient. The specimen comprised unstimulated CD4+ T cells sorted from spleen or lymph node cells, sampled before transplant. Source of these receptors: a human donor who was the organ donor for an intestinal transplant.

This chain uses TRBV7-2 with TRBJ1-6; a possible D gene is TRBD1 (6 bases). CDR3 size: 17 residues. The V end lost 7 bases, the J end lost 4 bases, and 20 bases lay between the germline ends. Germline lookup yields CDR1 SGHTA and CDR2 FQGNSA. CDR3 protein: CASIEQGAPRYNSPLHF. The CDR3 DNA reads TGTGCCAGCATTGAACAGGGAGCGCCCCGTTATAATTCACCCCTCCACTTT. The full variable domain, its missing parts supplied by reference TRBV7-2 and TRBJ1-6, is GAGVSQSPSNKVTEKGKDVELRCDPISGHTALYWYRQSLGQGLEFLIYFQGNSAPDKSGLPSDRFSAERTGGSVSTLTIQRTQQEDSAVYLCASIEQGAPRYNSPLHFGNGTRLTVT.

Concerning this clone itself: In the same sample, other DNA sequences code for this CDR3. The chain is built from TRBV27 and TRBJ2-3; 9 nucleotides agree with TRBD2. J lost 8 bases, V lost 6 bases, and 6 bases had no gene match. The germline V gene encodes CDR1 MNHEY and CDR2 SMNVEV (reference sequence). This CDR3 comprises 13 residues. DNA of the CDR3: TGTGCCAGCAGCCTGGGACTAGCAGTTACGCAGTATTTT. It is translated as CASSLGLAVTQYF.

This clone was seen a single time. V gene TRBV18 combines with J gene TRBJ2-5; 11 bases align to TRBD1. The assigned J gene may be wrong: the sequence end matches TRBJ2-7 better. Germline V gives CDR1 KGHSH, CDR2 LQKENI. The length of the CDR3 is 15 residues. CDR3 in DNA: TGTGCCAGCTCACAGGGACAGGGGGATTCCTACGAGCAGTACTTC. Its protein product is CASSQGQGDSYEQYF.

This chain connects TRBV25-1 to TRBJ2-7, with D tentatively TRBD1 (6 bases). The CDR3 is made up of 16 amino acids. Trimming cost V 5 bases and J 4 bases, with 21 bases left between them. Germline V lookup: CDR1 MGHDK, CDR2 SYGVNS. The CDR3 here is CASSPFDRKVSYEQYF. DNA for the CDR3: TGTGCCAGCAGTCCCTTCGACAGGAAGGTATCATACGAGCAGTACTTC.

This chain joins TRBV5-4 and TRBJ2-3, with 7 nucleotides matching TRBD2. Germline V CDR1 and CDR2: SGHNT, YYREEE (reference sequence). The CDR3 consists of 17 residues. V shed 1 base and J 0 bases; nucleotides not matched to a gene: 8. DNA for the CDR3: TGTGCCAGCAGCTTGCGAAGCGGGGCCCTTAGCACAGATACGCAGTATTTT. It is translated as CASSLRSGALSTDTQYF.

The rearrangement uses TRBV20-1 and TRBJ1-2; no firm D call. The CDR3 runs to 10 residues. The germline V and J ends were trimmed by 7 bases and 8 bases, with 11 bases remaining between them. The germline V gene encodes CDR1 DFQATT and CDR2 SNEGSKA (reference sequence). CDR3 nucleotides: TGCAGTGTTAACGAGGGAGGCTACACCTTC. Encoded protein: CSVNEGGYTF.

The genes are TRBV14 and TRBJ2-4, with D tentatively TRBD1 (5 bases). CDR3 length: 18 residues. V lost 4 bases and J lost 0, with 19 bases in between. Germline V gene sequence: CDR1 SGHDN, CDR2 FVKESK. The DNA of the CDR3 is TGTGCCAGCAGCCCCCAAAAGGGGAAGGGAACAGCCAAAAACATTCAGTACTTC. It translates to CASSPQKGKGTAKNIQYF. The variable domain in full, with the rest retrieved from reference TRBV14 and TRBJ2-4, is EAGVTQFPSHSVIEKGQTVTLRCDPISGHDNLYWYRRVMGKEIKFLLHFVKESKQDESGMPNNRFLAERTGGTYSTLKVQPAELEDSGVYFCASSPQKGKGTAKNIQYFGAGTRLSVL.

DNA for the CDR3: TGTGCCAGTAGTATAGCGGCGAAAACAGGGAAATACGAGCAGTACTTC. The encoded protein is CASSIAAKTGKYEQYF. V usage is TRBV19 and J usage is TRBJ2-7, with a weak D call TRBD1 (6 bases). The germline V gene encodes CDR1 LNHDA and CDR2 SQIVND (reference sequence). Trimming removed 1 base from V and 4 bases from J, with 17 bases in between. The CDR3 extends over 16 amino acids.

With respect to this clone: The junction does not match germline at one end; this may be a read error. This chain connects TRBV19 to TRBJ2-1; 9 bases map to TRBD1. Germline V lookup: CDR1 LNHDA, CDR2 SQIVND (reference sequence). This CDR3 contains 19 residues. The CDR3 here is CASSNPPFFRDRAHNEQFF. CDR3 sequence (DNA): TGTGCCAGCAGTAACCCCCCCTTCTTCCGGGACAGGGCCCACAATGAGCAGTTCTTC. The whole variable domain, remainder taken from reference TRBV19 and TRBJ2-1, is DGGITQSPKYLFRKEGQNVTLSCEQNLNHDAMYWYRQDPGQGLRLIYYSQIVNDFQKGDIAEGYSVSREKKESFPLTVTSAQKNPTAFYLCASSNPPFFRDRAHNEQFFGPGTRLTVL.